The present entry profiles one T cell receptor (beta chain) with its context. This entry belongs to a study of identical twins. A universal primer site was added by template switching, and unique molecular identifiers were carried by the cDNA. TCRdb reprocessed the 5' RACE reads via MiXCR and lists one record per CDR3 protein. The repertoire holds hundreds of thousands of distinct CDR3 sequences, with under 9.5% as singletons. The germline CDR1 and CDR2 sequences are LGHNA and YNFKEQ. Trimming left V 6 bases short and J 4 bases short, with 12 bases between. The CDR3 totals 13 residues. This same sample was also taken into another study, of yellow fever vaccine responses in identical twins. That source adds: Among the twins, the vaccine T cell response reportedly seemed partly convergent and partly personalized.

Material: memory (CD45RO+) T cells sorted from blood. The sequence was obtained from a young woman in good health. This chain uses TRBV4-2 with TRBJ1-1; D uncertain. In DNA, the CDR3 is TGTGCCAGCAGGGAAGGGAGGAGCACTGAAGCTTTCTTT. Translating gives CASREGRSTEAFF.